The clone carrying this TCR beta chain occurred once. This entry comes from a study of cytomegalovirus exposure and HLA in healthy donors. This CDR3 is 14 amino acids long. The germline CDR1 and CDR2 sequences are KGHSH and LQKENI. With V trimmed by 3 bases and J by 4 bases, 5 bases remained unmatched. PCR primers comprised 60 Vbeta and 13 Jbeta primers. TCRdb keeps only in-frame clones here, not all; method: immunoSEQ multiplex PCR. Of about 160,000 clones listed, about 85% were seen once; the top ten hold more than 1.5%. Sequenced input: PBMCs. The V gene is TRBV18, the J gene TRBJ1-2; 7 bases are shared with TRBD1. This clonotype originated in a young man in good health and CMV-seronegative. In DNA, the CDR3 is TGTGCCAGCTCACCGAGACAGGGAGGCTATGGCTACACCTTC. It yields the protein CASSPRQGGYGYTF. Drawing the rest from reference TRBV18 and TRBJ1-2, the complete variable domain is NAGVMQNPRHLVRRRGQEARLRCSPMKGHSHVYWYRQLPEEGLKFMVYLQKENIIDESGMPKERFSAEFPKEGPSILRIQQVVRGDSAAYFCASSPRQGGYGYTFGSGTRLTVV.